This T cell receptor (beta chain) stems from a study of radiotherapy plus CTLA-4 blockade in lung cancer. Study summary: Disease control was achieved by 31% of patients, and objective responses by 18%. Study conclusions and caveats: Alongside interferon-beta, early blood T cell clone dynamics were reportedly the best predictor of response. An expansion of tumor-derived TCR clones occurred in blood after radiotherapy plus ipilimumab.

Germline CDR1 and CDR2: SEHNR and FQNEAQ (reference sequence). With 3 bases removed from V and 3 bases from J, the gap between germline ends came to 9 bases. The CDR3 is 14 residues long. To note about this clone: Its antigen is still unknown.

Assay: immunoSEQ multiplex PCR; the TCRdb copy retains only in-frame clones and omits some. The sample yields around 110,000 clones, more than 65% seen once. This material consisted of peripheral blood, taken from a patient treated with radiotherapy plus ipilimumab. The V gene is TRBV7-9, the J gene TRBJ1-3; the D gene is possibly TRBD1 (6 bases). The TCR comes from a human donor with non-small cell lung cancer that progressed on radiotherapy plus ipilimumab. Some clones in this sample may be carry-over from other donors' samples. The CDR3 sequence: CASSFGGLGNTIYF. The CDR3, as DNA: TGTGCCAGCAGCTTTGGGGGCCTTGGAAACACCATATATTTT.